A selection of T cell receptor beta chains follows, all from one sample in a study of blood T cell repertoires in COVID-19. TCRdb's copy holds only in-frame clones and misses some; the assay was immunoSEQ multiplex PCR. The sample consists of roughly 130,000 clones, around three quarters of them appearing once. Sequenced: peripheral blood. These receptors all stem from a man aged 60 to 69 with acute or convalescent COVID-19. Each CDR3 is given with its conserved first and last residue.

j_call | v_call | cdr3_aa
TRBJ2-2 | TRBV7-8 | CASSLPTGGTGELFF
TRBJ2-3 | TRBV2 | CASFGTSTDTQYF
TRBJ2-7 | TRBV30 | CAWSRTGGYEQYF
TRBJ2-6 | TRBV27 | CASSFVMGGMLSGANVLTF
TRBJ1-3 | TRBV2 | CASGGGSGNTIYF
TRBJ1-5 | TRBV28 | CASFRQGHSNQPQHF
TRBJ2-5 | TRBV27 | CASRPNGLEGETQYF
TRBJ1-5 | TRBV7-8 | CASSLLAVHSNQPQHF
TRBJ2-3 | TRBV18 | CASSANGGDTQYF
TRBJ1-1 | TRBV6-5 | CASSRTFMNTEAFF
TRBJ2-7 | TRBV19 | CASSPRDWTYEQYF
TRBJ2-2 | TRBV19 | CASSTSGTSVTGELFF
TRBJ1-5 | TRBV19 | CASSKGRGDRGPQPQHF
TRBJ1-2 | TRBV7-2 | CASSLAQVTGGLYTF
TRBJ2-5 | TRBV2 | CASSNRGGEETQYF
TRBJ2-7 | TRBV6-1 | CASSERGYEQYF
TRBJ2-7 | TRBV18 | CASSPGTGVYEQYF
TRBJ1-5 | TRBV7-2 | CASSLVSGTAPSPQHF
TRBJ2-1 | TRBV5-1 | CASSLRLAGVNEQFF
TRBJ2-7 | TRBV25-1 | CASRVTGVYEQYF
TRBJ1-2 | TRBV28 | CASSTYLRAPGQRGSYTF
TRBJ2-1 | TRBV5-1 | CASSLQASGKYNEQFF
TRBJ2-5 | TRBV20-1 | CSAQAQETQYF
TRBJ2-5 | TRBV15 | CATSRLAAKETQYF
TRBJ2-1 | TRBV6-5 | CASTGRLSSYNEQFF
TRBJ1-5 | TRBV24-1 | CATSGNRGGQPQHF
TRBJ1-2 | TRBV30 | CAWMGGLNYGYTF
TRBJ2-5 | TRBV5-5 | CASSRLAGPNAGTQYF
TRBJ2-7 | TRBV6-6 | CASSWTDSYEQYF
TRBJ2-3 | TRBV27 | CASSSRDSADTQYF
TRBJ2-4 | TRBV7-2 | CASSPSGGVAKNIQYF
TRBJ1-1 | TRBV14 | CASSLTTGAAEAFF
TRBJ2-1 | TRBV19 | CATSSGRQYEQFF
TRBJ1-1 | TRBV29-1 | CSVNGGRTEAFF
TRBJ1-5 | TRBV28 | CASSLGGSGNQPQHF
TRBJ1-4 | TRBV19 | CASSTQGPIATNEKLFF
TRBJ1-6 | TRBV4-2 | CASSQDRLSYNSPLHF
TRBJ2-1 | TRBV28 | CASSLLPGLATYNEQFF
TRBJ2-3 | TRBV15 | CATSRTNTDTQYF
TRBJ1-6 | TRBV4-1 | CASSLRGSYNSPLHF
TRBJ2-6 | TRBV6-2/TRBV6-3 | CASSYATSGFAGANVLTF
TRBJ2-1 | TRBV28 | CASRLSYNEQFF
TRBJ2-7 | TRBV5-5 | CASSLELVVYEQYF
TRBJ2-2 | TRBV3-1/TRBV3-2 | CASKTIAVGTGELFF
TRBJ1-4 | TRBV27 | CASSLQGGFGKLFF
TRBJ1-1 | TRBV29-1 | CSVVGRDEAFF
TRBJ1-1 | TRBV19 | CASSMQGMNTEAFF
TRBJ1-5 | TRBV30 | CAWSPPIGTATFRQPQHF
TRBJ2-7 | TRBV6-5 | CASRLMDYVGYEQYF
TRBJ2-7 | TRBV28 | CASSLGVAGAKAYEQYF